The clone carrying this T cell receptor (beta chain) was picked up a small number of times. Its antigen is currently unknown. This entry is derived from a study of beta chain features in type 1 diabetes. Expressed TCRB transcripts got sequenced, as all isolated RNA was reverse transcribed. The data were produced by immunoSEQ multiplex PCR, yet TCRdb's version contains in-frame clones alone and is incomplete. The table has hundreds of thousands of clones, roughly 13% seen once; the top ten hold approximately 0.022%. Study results and limitations: Researchers report that Type 1 diabetes patients had moderately but significantly shorter TCRB CDR3s across all four CD4+ subsets.

With 0 bases removed from V and 3 bases from J, the gap between germline ends came to 12 bases. This CDR3 is 15 amino acids long. The germline V gene has CDR1 GTSNPN and CDR2 SVGIG (reference sequence). The rearrangement links TRBV30 to TRBJ1-5; D is perhaps TRBD1 (6 bases). This sequence originates from a man aged 18 to 35 with type 1 diabetes. Sample: naive CD4+ T cells from blood. The chain's CDR3 is CAWSVLDSPNQPQHF. The CDR3 nucleotides are TGTGCCTGGAGTGTGCTGGACAGCCCCAATCAGCCCCAGCATTTT.